The 32 T cell receptor beta chains below come from one sample, sequenced in a study of blood T cell repertoires in COVID-19. Here immunoSEQ multiplex PCR was the method, and the copy in TCRdb shows in-frame clones only, minus some. Among roughly 12,000 clones listed, roughly 76% were seen once. The sample taken for sequencing was peripheral blood. Receptors originate from a human donor in a cohort sampled during active COVID-19.

This chain links TRBV7-9 with TRBJ1-6; D not resolved. Per germline, CDR1 SEHNR and CDR2 FQNEAQ (reference sequence). The CDR3 loop spans 14 amino acids. Trimming took 4 bases from V and 6 from J, leaving 10 bases between them. CDR3 protein: CASSWEGPNSPLHF. In nucleotides, the CDR3 is TGTGCCAGCAGCTGGGAGGGCCCTAATTCACCCCTCCACTTT.

The J gene is TRBJ1-1, the V gene TRBV5-1; D possibly corresponds to TRBD1 (6 bases). V was clipped by 1 base and J by 10 bases, with 17 bases between them. Looked up from germline, CDR1 is SGHRS and CDR2 is YFSETQ. This CDR3 contains 14 residues. Here the CDR3 reads CASSLNRDTPGAFF. The CDR3 nucleotides read TGCGCCAGCAGCTTGAATAGGGACACCCCAGGAGCTTTCTTT.

J is TRBJ2-5 and V is TRBV4-3; TRBD1 matches 9 bases. The junction had 8 bases not matched to a gene; V was cut back by 1 base and J by 5 bases. Per the germline V gene, CDR1 is LGHNA and CDR2 is YSLEER. This CDR3 is built from 16 residues. The CDR3 reads CASSQGRRQGVETQYF. The CDR3 bases are TGCGCCAGCAGCCAAGGACGCAGACAGGGGGTTGAGACCCAGTACTTC.

A few counts support this clone. The rearrangement links TRBV10-1 to TRBJ1-5; perhaps TRBD1 as D (5 bases). Germline V CDR1 and CDR2: WNHNN, SYGVQD (reference sequence). The germline V and J ends were trimmed by 6 bases and 2 bases, with 11 bases remaining between them. This CDR3 has 14 residues. CDR3 coding DNA: TGCGCCAGCAGCAGGGCCGAGGGCAATCAGCCCCAGCATTTT. It yields the protein CASSRAEGNQPQHF.

The chain carries TRBV28 and TRBJ2-7, with D hard to call. V lost 4 bases and J lost 2, with 9 bases in between. The CDR3 runs 13 residues. Germline V gene data show CDR1 as MDHEN and CDR2 as SYDVKM. CDR3 protein: CASSWSLPYEQYF. DNA for the CDR3: TGTGCCAGCAGTTGGAGCCTTCCCTACGAGCAGTACTTC. Full variable domain (rest looked up from reference TRBV28 and TRBJ2-7): DVKVTQSSRYLVKRTGEKVFLECVQDMDHENMFWYRQDPGLGLRLIYFSYDVKMKEKGDIPEGYSVSREKKERFSLILESASTNQTSMYLCASSWSLPYEQYFGPGTRLTVT.

The chain combines TRBV27 with TRBJ2-3, with 9 bases lining up with TRBD2. The CDR3 spans 18 residues. CDR1 and CDR2 (germline): MNHEY, SMNVEV (reference sequence). V shed 3 bases, J shed 2 bases, and the junction held 12 bases outside the gene matches. The CDR3 loop reads CASSFRFRASGVTDTQYF. The CDR3 DNA sequence: TGTGCCAGCAGTTTTCGTTTCCGGGCTAGCGGGGTCACAGATACGCAGTATTTT.

CDR3 loop: CASSQESGLKNIQYF. DNA for the CDR3: TGTGCCAGCAGCCAAGAATCAGGGTTGAAAAACATTCAGTACTTC. The rearrangement links TRBV4-2 to TRBJ2-4; weak D call: TRBD1 (5 bases). Germline CDR1 is LGHNA and CDR2 is YNFKEQ. The V and J ends lost 0 bases and 4 bases respectively, with 10 bases between them. The CDR3 totals 15 residues.

The table lists this clone with a count of one. This sequence joins TRBV27 and TRBJ2-3; 8 bases fit TRBD2. The CDR3 is made up of 12 amino acids. CDR1 is MNHEY, CDR2 SMNVEV, per germline (reference sequence). The V segment lost 6 bases and the J segment 6 bases; nucleotides outside the gene matches: 2. The chain's CDR3 is CASSGRADTQYF. CDR3 nucleotides: TGTGCCAGCAGCGGGAGGGCCGATACGCAGTATTTT.

The chain's CDR3 is CASSYRTSGRYEQYF. CDR3 nucleotide sequence: TGTGCCAGCAGCTACAGGACTAGCGGGAGGTACGAGCAGTACTTC. The chain has TRBV28 and TRBJ2-7; 14 positions agree with TRBD2. The CDR3 has 15 residues. Unmatched junction bases numbered 5, after V lost 6 bases and J lost 4 bases. CDR1 is MDHEN, CDR2 SYDVKM, per germline.

This sequence joins TRBV19 and TRBJ2-7; no firm D call. With 3 bases removed from V and 1 base from J, the gap between germline ends came to 10 bases. The CDR3 runs 14 residues. Germline V gene lookup returns CDR1 LNHDA and CDR2 SQIVND (reference sequence). This CDR3 reads CASSIAALSYEQYF. The CDR3 DNA sequence: TGTGCCAGTAGTATCGCGGCGCTTTCCTACGAGCAGTACTTC. Together with reference TRBV19 and TRBJ2-7, the CDR3 gives the full variable domain: DGGITQSPKYLFRKEGQNVTLSCEQNLNHDAMYWYRQDPGQGLRLIYYSQIVNDFQKGDIAEGYSVSREKKESFPLTVTSAQKNPTAFYLCASSIAALSYEQYFGPGTRLTVT.

The chain employs TRBV7-8 and TRBJ2-7, with TRBD2 matching 8 bases. The CDR3 is 14 amino acids. Germline CDR1 reads SGHVS; CDR2 reads FQNEAQ. V lost 5 bases to trimming and J lost 6 bases; unmatched junction nucleotides: 9. The CDR3: CASSLGWLAGEQYF. CDR3 in DNA: TGTGCCAGCAGCCTCGGGTGGCTAGCGGGCGAGCAGTACTTC.

The V call is TRBV6-5, the J call TRBJ2-7; perhaps TRBD2 as D (5 bases). This CDR3 contains 14 residues. CDR1 and CDR2 (germline): MNHEY, SVGAGI. With 6 bases removed from V and 5 bases from J, the gap between germline ends came to 17 bases. In nucleotides, the CDR3 is TGTGCCAGCAGCACCGCGGGTTGGTCAGACGAGCAGTACTTC. Its translation: CASSTAGWSDEQYF.

The chain carries TRBV5-8 and TRBJ2-3; TRBD2 matches at 8 bases. With V trimmed by 3 bases and J by 0 bases, 6 bases remained unmatched. From germline, CDR1 is SGHTS and CDR2 YDEGEE. This CDR3 spans 16 amino acids. CDR3 bases: TGTGCCAGCAGCTACCAGACTAGCGTGAGCACAGATACGCAGTATTTT. This sequence encodes CASSYQTSVSTDTQYF.

This clone was counted only a few times. This rearrangement joins TRBV5-6 to TRBJ1-1, with D perhaps matching TRBD1 (5 bases). This CDR3 has 15 residues. Germline V gives CDR1 SGHDT, CDR2 YYEEEE. Trimming shortened V by 0 bases and J by 4 bases, and 13 bases separated the two germline ends. CDR3 protein: CASSLDVGPGTEAFF. CDR3 DNA: TGTGCCAGCAGCTTGGATGTGGGGCCAGGCACTGAAGCTTTCTTT.

This sequence joins TRBV7-2 and TRBJ2-7; TRBD2 aligns across 10 bases. J gave up 7 bases and V 4 bases, and 10 bases lay outside the gene matches. The length of the CDR3 is 15 residues. The V gene's germline CDR1 is SGHTA and CDR2 FQGNSA. The CDR3 spells CASSSSGTSVWEQYF. In nucleotides, the CDR3 is TGTGCCAGCAGCTCCTCCGGGACTAGCGTATGGGAGCAGTACTTC. Filled out from reference TRBV7-2 and TRBJ2-7, the complete variable domain reads GAGVSQSPSNKVTEKGKDVELRCDPISGHTALYWYRQSLGQGLEFLIYFQGNSAPDKSGLPSDRFSAERTGGSVSTLTIQRTQQEDSAVYLCASSSSGTSVWEQYFGPGTRLTVT.

V is TRBV5-6 and J is TRBJ2-7, with 12 bases lining up with TRBD2. This CDR3 is built from 17 residues. Germline CDR1 SGHDT, CDR2 YYEEEE. The junction had 9 bases not matched to a gene; V was cut back by 0 bases and J by 5 bases. The CDR3 spells CASSLGGLAGLSHEQYF. The CDR3 bases are TGTGCCAGCAGCTTGGGAGGACTAGCGGGACTTAGCCACGAGCAGTACTTC.

The chain combines TRBV18 with TRBJ2-5; 7 nucleotides agree with TRBD1. Germline values: CDR1 KGHSH, CDR2 LQKENI. Trimming took 4 bases from V and 5 from J; bases not matched to a gene: 4. This CDR3 contains 13 residues. The CDR3 sequence: CASSRGQLETQYF. The CDR3, as DNA: TGTGCCAGCTCACGGGGACAGTTGGAGACCCAGTACTTC.

This CDR3 is CASSMRQLSGANVLTF. The CDR3 coding sequence is TGTGCCAGTAGTATGCGGCAGCTCTCTGGGGCCAACGTCCTGACTTTC. V is TRBV19 and J is TRBJ2-6; D not certain. This CDR3 region has 16 residues. V lost 3 bases and J lost 0, with 9 bases in between. Germline V gene lookup returns CDR1 LNHDA and CDR2 SQIVND (reference sequence).

The chain couples TRBV10-3 to TRBJ1-4; D is unresolved. The germline gives CDR1 ENHRY, CDR2 SYGVKD. V was shortened by 0 bases and J by 0 bases, with 5 bases between the two germline ends. The CDR3 length is 15 residues. The CDR3 DNA sequence: TGTGCCATCAGTGAGTCTCCATCAACTAATGAAAAACTGTTTTTT. It is translated as CAISESPSTNEKLFF.

The chain links TRBV19 to TRBJ2-3, with D uncertain. Germline V gene sequence: CDR1 LNHDA, CDR2 SQIVND (reference sequence). CDR3 length equals 14 residues. V gave up 1 base and J gave up 0 bases, with 5 bases separating them. CDR3 amino acids: CASSIGRSTDTQYF. DNA of the CDR3: TGTGCCAGTAGTATAGGGAGAAGCACAGATACGCAGTATTTT.

The gene calls are TRBV7-8 and TRBJ2-3; D is undetermined. The germline V gene has CDR1 SGHVS and CDR2 FQNEAQ. V was pared by 6 bases and J by 0 bases, with 4 bases between. CDR3 length equals 12 residues. The CDR3 here is CASSRSTDTQYF. CDR3 nucleotides: TGTGCCAGCAGTCGTAGCACAGATACGCAGTATTTT.

This clone appeared once. The genes are TRBV18 and TRBJ2-7, with 9 bases that match TRBD1. This CDR3 comprises 13 residues. V was clipped by 4 bases and J by 5 bases; unmatched bases: 3. In germline, CDR1 is KGHSH, CDR2 LQKENI. CDR3 sequence: CASSLRQGDEQYF. The CDR3 DNA reads TGTGCCAGCTCACTAAGACAGGGGGACGAGCAGTACTTC.

About this clone: Other DNA sequences in this sample translate to the same CDR3. J is TRBJ2-1 and V is TRBV24-1; tentative D call: TRBD2 (7 bases). CDR1 KGHDR and CDR2 SFDVKD come from the germline V gene. The CDR3 length is 15 residues. Trimming took off 7 bases at V and 1 base at J, with 13 bases between the two ends. The CDR3 nucleotides read TGTGCCACCAGGGGGAGGGGGGAGTCCTACAATGAGCAGTTCTTC. It yields the protein CATRGRGESYNEQFF.

This rearrangement joins TRBV5-1 to TRBJ2-4; D gene uncertain. The V and J ends lost 2 bases and 0 bases respectively, with 12 bases between them. This CDR3 is 16 amino acids long. From germline, CDR1 is SGHRS and CDR2 YFSETQ. In DNA form, the CDR3 reads TGCGCCAGCAGCTTAACGGCTCAGGTAGCCAAAAACATTCAGTACTTC. It specifies CASSLTAQVAKNIQYF. The complete variable domain, with remaining parts taken from reference TRBV5-1 and TRBJ2-4, reads KAGVTQTPRYLIKTRGQQVTLSCSPISGHRSVSWYQQTPGQGLQFLFEYFSETQRNKGNFPGRFSGRQFSNSRSEMNVSTLELGDSALYLCASSLTAQVAKNIQYFGAGTRLSVL.

The CDR3 region has the DNA TGCGCCAGCAGCCTCGGAATGATCGGGTACACAGATACGCAGTATTTT. Amino acids: CASSLGMIGYTDTQYF. The chain uses TRBV5-1 and TRBJ2-3; D gene uncertain. The CDR3 is made up of 16 amino acids. Germline lookup yields CDR1 SGHRS and CDR2 YFSETQ. Trimming took 4 bases from V and 2 from J, leaving 17 bases between them.

The table lists this clone with a few counts. The chain recombines TRBV9 with TRBJ2-1, with a possible D match to TRBD1 (6 bases). The length of the CDR3 is 17 residues. Germline V CDR1 and CDR2: SGDLS, YYNGEE. V lost 0 bases, J lost 1 base, and 14 bases lay in between. The CDR3 sequence: CASSVGTGTRSYNEQFF. In nucleotides, the CDR3 is TGTGCCAGCAGCGTAGGGACCGGGACACGGTCCTACAATGAGCAGTTCTTC.

The chain uses TRBV6-5 and TRBJ2-1, with D tentatively TRBD2 (6 bases). The CDR3 covers 16 residues. V lost 4 bases, J lost 1 base, and 14 bases lay in between. Germline CDR1 MNHEY, CDR2 SVGAGI. The CDR3 loop is CASSSLAGGSYNEQFF. The CDR3 DNA sequence: TGTGCCAGCAGTTCACTAGCCGGGGGTTCCTACAATGAGCAGTTCTTC.

V usage is TRBV27 and J usage is TRBJ1-1, with 9 bases fitting TRBD1. Germline CDR1 reads MNHEY; CDR2 reads SMNVEV (reference sequence). The CDR3 is made up of 12 amino acids. Trimming removed 8 bases from V and 12 bases from J; junction bases left unmatched: 10. For the CDR3, the DNA is TGTGCCAGCGCCCGGCCGGGACAGGGCTCTTTCTTT. Translated: CASARPGQGSFF.

V gene TRBV2 combines with J gene TRBJ1-5, with 7 bases identical to TRBD1. CDR1 SNHLY and CDR2 FYNNEI come from the germline V gene. Trimming cost V 6 bases and J 2 bases; bases outside gene matches: 7. The CDR3 is 15 amino acids. The DNA of the CDR3 is TGTGCCAGCAGCGGGGTCACAGGGGGCAATCAGCCCCAGCATTTT. Residues: CASSGVTGGNQPQHF.

V and J are TRBV6-5 and TRBJ2-2, with D perhaps TRBD2 (5 bases). CDR3 length: 14 residues. Germline loops: CDR1 MNHEY, CDR2 SVGAGI. V lost 6 bases, J lost 9 bases, and 17 bases lay in between. The CDR3 nucleotides read TGTGCCAGCAGCGCCAGTTCTAGCTTGAGGGAGCTGTTTTTT. It yields the protein CASSASSSLRELFF.

The chain combines TRBV2 with TRBJ1-1; no definite D call. The CDR3 extends over 13 amino acids. V lost 1 base and J 3 bases, leaving 6 bases between the germline ends. CDR1 and CDR2 from the germline V gene are SNHLY and FYNNEI. The CDR3 spells CASSEVRDTEAFF. Written as DNA, the CDR3 is TGTGCCAGCAGTGAAGTTCGGGACACTGAAGCTTTCTTT.

The table lists this clone with a few counts. The V gene is TRBV4-2, the J gene TRBJ2-7, with 10 bases matching TRBD2. The ends lost 0 bases at V and 0 bases at J; junction bases unmatched: 2. This CDR3 has 16 amino acids. CDR1 is LGHNA, CDR2 YNFKEQ, per germline. CDR3 sequence reads: CASSQDTSGASYEQYF. CDR3 coding DNA: TGTGCCAGCAGCCAAGATACTAGCGGGGCCTCCTACGAGCAGTACTTC.